This T cell receptor (beta chain) was sequenced for a study of T cells after yellow fever vaccination (dated by TCRdb to the late 2010s). About the study as a whole: Libraries from fractions with low cell numbers were prepared with the SMART-Seq v4 Ultra Low Input RNA kit. To follow T-cell clones before and after both primary and booster YFV17D yellow fever vaccination, bulk TCR alpha and beta repertoires underwent longitudinal sequencing. The cohort comprised two healthy male donors, one aged 18 to 29 and one aged 30 to 40 years. Bulk PBMC replicates and cell subsets were isolated from blood drawn at multiple timepoints before and after both primary and secondary immunization. The study at large found these results: Compared with the primary T-cell response, the secondary T-cell response was faster but weaker, reaching its peak on day 5 rather than on day 15. After the booster, most of the clones that had expanded following primary vaccination were detected again (about 95% of CD4 and around 88% of CD8), which suggests that memory was broadly maintained. A small fraction of clonotypes showed up in both the CD4 and CD8 compartments, probably as a result of convergent recombination. Because abundant contaminating clonotypes from the bulk population could be contained in FACS-sorted repertoires, computational filtering was required. Only two donors were included in the study, so the extent to which the findings can be generalized is limited.

Counted from cysteine to phenylalanine, this CDR3 has 16 amino acids. The CDR3 DNA has 48 bases and is translated from base 1. The germline ends are 10 bases apart after V is trimmed by 0 bases and J by 0 bases. Based on the germline V gene, the CDR1 and CDR2 sequences are SGHDT and YYEEEE. This clonotype was seen only a few times. Its antigen has not been determined. No much larger clonotype is one base removed from it; base qualities were not supplied. The treatment or condition label, read with the paper, signifies: live attenuated yellow fever vaccine strain. At each blood-draw timepoint, two biological replicates of bulk PBMCs were obtained. PBMCs were isolated from peripheral blood using a standard Ficoll-Paque protocol. RNA was extracted with TriZol from bulk PBMCs, CD4 and CD8 fractions, and dextramer-positive and dextramer-negative fractions. TCR cDNA was made using 5'RACE template switching, a step that added a universal primer site and unique molecular identifiers. Priming of cDNA synthesis was performed from both the TCR alpha and TCR beta constant segments. Library amplification involved two PCR steps, and the second step added sample barcodes and sequencing adapters. Sequencing of libraries was done on Illumina HiSeq 2500 (2x100 bp) or NovaSeq (2x150 bp). As for how the authors treated the data: Demultiplexing of reads and collapsing into UMI consensus sequences were performed with MIGEC, and V(D)J alignment was carried out with MiXCR. Using edgeR on replicate PBMC samples, clonotypes were called vaccine-responding if FDR was below 0.01 and the log2 fold change was above 5 up to day 15. Bulk clonotypes were assigned CD4 or CD8 identity according to which sequenced CD4 or CD8 repertoire held them at higher abundance. In-frame beta chains were kept once TCRdb had trimmed the public reads at Q25 with fastp and called clones with MiXCR. Every entry covers one CDR3 protein and lists the most common genes and DNA from its rows. In this record, the V and J calls reflect TCRdb's handling and not the investigators' own analysis. The sample data list more than 350,000 distinct CDR3 sequences, and roughly 11% of these were observed just once. The ten largest clones take up roughly a sixth of the sample.

The material sequenced was PBMCs, taken on the day of the first yellow fever vaccination. In this chain, TRBV5-6 is recombined with TRBJ1-3, with the identity of the D gene unclear. This TCR was sampled from a man aged 18 to 29 who received the YFV17D yellow fever vaccine. For the CDR3, the sequence is CASSLGQKNSGNTIYF. The nucleotide sequence reads TGTGCCAGCAGCTTGGGGCAGAAGAACTCTGGAAACACCATATATTTT.